The 18 T cell receptor beta chains presented below share a single source sample, sequenced in a study of OX40 agonist ivuxolimab in advanced cancers. Profiled with immunoSEQ multiplex PCR; TCRdb holds only in-frame clones, not every one. The sample includes about 77,000 clones, around 83% of them seen just once. This material consisted of CD4+ or CD8+ T cells sorted from blood, taken in a trial of the OX40 agonist ivuxolimab. These receptors were obtained from an adult with an advanced solid tumor such as melanoma, head and neck, liver or kidney cancer.

The V gene is TRBV7-9, the J gene TRBJ2-1; D tentatively reads TRBD1 or TRBD2 (5 bases each). V was shortened by 1 base and J by 1 base, with 17 bases between the two germline ends. Germline CDR1 reads SEHNR; CDR2 reads FQNEAQ (reference sequence). This CDR3 contains 18 residues. CDR3 sequence: CASSLGGRGRWSYNEQFF. CDR3 DNA sequence: TGTGCCAGCAGCTTAGGCGGAAGGGGACGCTGGTCCTACAATGAGCAGTTCTTC.

Only a few counts were recorded for this clone. The chain employs TRBV4-3 and TRBJ2-7; tentatively, D is TRBD2 (6 bases). V was cut by 0 bases and J by 2 bases, with 8 bases left in between. Germline lookup yields CDR1 LGHNA and CDR2 YSLEER. The CDR3 loop spans 14 amino acids. CDR3 protein: CASSQERGAYEQYF. The CDR3 DNA is TGCGCCAGCAGCCAAGAGCGGGGAGCCTACGAGCAGTACTTC.

This clone has just one count. The J gene is TRBJ2-3, the V gene TRBV19; 10 nucleotides agree with TRBD2. Germline values: CDR1 LNHDA, CDR2 SQIVND (reference sequence). With V trimmed by 4 bases and J by 4 bases, 11 bases remained unmatched. The CDR3 is 17 amino acids. The CDR3 DNA sequence: TGTGCCAGTAGTAGACCCTCGAGCGGGGGGGCCCCAGATACGCAGTATTTT. Protein: CASSRPSSGGAPDTQYF.

This chain joins TRBV6-1 and TRBJ1-2, with D possibly matching TRBD1 (6 bases). Between the trimmed V and J ends, which lost 6 bases and 8 bases, there was a span of 19 bases. CDR1 and CDR2 from the germline V gene are MNHNS and SASEGT. The CDR3 loop spans 14 amino acids. As DNA, the CDR3 is TGTGCCAGCAGGGTTTTCGGGGGCTTAGACGGCTACACCTTC. This sequence encodes CASRVFGGLDGYTF.

CDR3 protein: CASSTYQETQYF. For the CDR3, the DNA is TGTGCCAGCAGCACGTACCAAGAGACCCAGTACTTC. This rearrangement joins TRBV7-2 to TRBJ2-5, with D unresolved. V was pared by 5 bases and J by 0 bases, with 4 bases between. This CDR3 region has 12 residues. Per the germline V gene, CDR1 is SGHTA and CDR2 is FQGNSA.

CDR3 residues: CASSFFGSSGKNIQYF. DNA for the CDR3: TGTGCCAGCAGTTTCTTCGGATCTTCGGGCAAAAACATTCAGTACTTC. The chain has TRBV28 and TRBJ2-4; D gene ambiguous. V lost 3 bases and J lost 3, with 15 bases in between. Germline V gene lookup returns CDR1 MDHEN and CDR2 SYDVKM. The CDR3 spans 16 residues.

V gene TRBV10-2 combines with J gene TRBJ1-2; weak D call: TRBD1 (6 bases). Per germline, CDR1 WSHSY and CDR2 SAAADI. Trimming cost V 4 bases and J 3 bases, with 12 bases left between them. This CDR3 contains 14 residues. The CDR3 nucleotides are TGCGCCAGCAGTGGCCGGGACACTGACTATGGCTACACCTTC. The encoded protein is CASSGRDTDYGYTF.

V usage is TRBV7-8 and J usage is TRBJ2-7, with no clear D. Trimming took 6 bases from V and 3 from J, leaving 9 bases between them. Germline values: CDR1 SGHVS, CDR2 FQNEAQ. This CDR3 has 12 residues. CDR3 coding DNA: TGTGCCAGCAGTTTAAATGGCTACGAGCAGTACTTC. Its protein is CASSLNGYEQYF.

The V and J genes are TRBV6-6 and TRBJ2-5; unclear D gene. CDR3 length: 13 residues. Per germline, CDR1 MNHNY and CDR2 SVGAGI (reference sequence). V lost 10 bases to trimming and J lost 3 bases, with 15 bases between them. CDR3 loop: CATKIETKETQYF. In nucleotides, the CDR3 is TGTGCCACCAAAATTGAGACAAAAGAGACCCAGTACTTC.

The chain links TRBV5-1 to TRBJ2-7; perhaps TRBD2 as D (6 bases). In germline, CDR1 is SGHRS, CDR2 YFSETQ. Trimming took off 0 bases at V and 5 bases at J, with 9 bases between the two ends. The CDR3 spans 13 residues. The CDR3 loop is CASSLEGGNEQYF. Here the CDR3 DNA reads TGCGCCAGCAGCTTGGAAGGAGGGAACGAGCAGTACTTC.

This clone is a singleton in its sample. The chain combines TRBV2 with TRBJ2-7, with a possible D match to TRBD2 (6 bases). Trimming took off 10 bases at V and 0 bases at J, with 16 bases between the two ends. The CDR3 contains 14 residues. Germline assignment: CDR1 SNHLY and CDR2 FYNNEI. The CDR3 sequence: CATQEGRTSYEQYF. CDR3 bases: TGTGCCACACAGGAGGGGAGGACCTCCTACGAGCAGTACTTC.

V gene TRBV7-2 combines with J gene TRBJ2-3; D might be TRBD2 (5 bases). There are 12 residues in the CDR3. V was clipped by 5 bases and J by 6 bases, with 9 bases between them. The germline CDR1 and CDR2 sequences are SGHTA and FQGNSA. CDR3 region: CASSPAADTQYF. The CDR3, as DNA: TGTGCCAGCAGCCCAGCGGCGGATACGCAGTATTTT.

The chain has TRBV9 and TRBJ2-5, with a possible D match to TRBD1 (5 bases). CDR1 is SGDLS and CDR2 is YYNGEE in the germline V gene. CDR3 length: 14 amino acids. Trimming took 4 bases from V and 1 from J, leaving 11 bases between them. CDR3 in DNA: TGTGCCAGCAGCCCGTCGACAGTCCAAGAGACCCAGTACTTC. Its protein product is CASSPSTVQETQYF.

This chain joins TRBV11-1 and TRBJ2-7; 8 positions agree with TRBD1. This CDR3 has 14 amino acids. Germline V gives CDR1 SGHAT, CDR2 FQDESV (reference sequence). Trimming removed 1 base from V and 1 base from J; junction bases left unmatched: 0. Written as DNA, the CDR3 is TGTGCCAGCAGCTTAGGGACAGGGTCCTACGAGCAGTACTTC. Amino acids: CASSLGTGSYEQYF. The entire variable domain, with the rest obtained from reference TRBV11-1 and TRBJ2-7, is as follows: EAEVAQSPRYKITEKSQAVAFWCDPISGHATLYWYRQILGQGPELLVQFQDESVVDDSQLPKDRFSAERLKGVDSTLKIQPAELGDSAMYLCASSLGTGSYEQYFGPGTRLTVT.

The rearrangement uses TRBV7-2 and TRBJ1-1; D not resolved. Trimming removed 5 bases from V and 0 bases from J, with 13 bases in between. CDR1 and CDR2 (germline): SGHTA, FQGNSA. The CDR3 runs 15 residues. The CDR3 DNA sequence: TGTGCCAGCAGCGCTGGCCCGGGGATGAACACTGAAGCTTTCTTT. Protein product: CASSAGPGMNTEAFF.

V is TRBV11-1 and J is TRBJ1-1, with a tentative D call TRBD1 (6 bases). This CDR3 region has 15 residues. Germline V CDR1 and CDR2: SGHAT, FQDESV (reference sequence). Trimming removed 3 bases at V and 4 bases at J, with 15 bases between. The DNA for the CDR3 is TGTGCCAGCAGCTTCAGGACAGCCGCCAGCACTGAAGCTTTCTTT. Translation: CASSFRTAASTEAFF.

The chain combines TRBV5-6 with TRBJ1-1; 7 nucleotides match TRBD1. The CDR3 loop spans 17 amino acids. Per germline, CDR1 SGHDT and CDR2 YYEEEE. V was pared by 4 bases and J by 5 bases, with 17 bases of the junction left unmatched. Written as DNA, the CDR3 is TGTGCCAGCAGCCCCGACGCTAGACAGGGTGGTTGGACTGAAGCTTTCTTT. It yields the protein CASSPDARQGGWTEAFF.

J is TRBJ2-3 and V is TRBV4-1; D possibly matches TRBD1 or TRBD2 (6 bases each). Trimming cost V 4 bases and J 0 bases, with 14 bases left between them. Germline CDR1 reads MGHRA; CDR2 reads YSYEKL. CDR3 size: 16 residues. The CDR3 coding sequence is TGCGCCAGCAGCCGCCCGGGGGCCCAAAGCACAGATACGCAGTATTTT. It specifies CASSRPGAQSTDTQYF.